This T cell receptor beta chain is drawn from a study of blood T cells in healthy people across ages. This clonotype was found a few times. Its antigen is not known. Investigators took about 10 milliliters of peripheral blood from every donor. The CDR3 runs 15 residues. Trimming stripped 6 bases from V and 0 bases from J, with 11 bases between. Germline-derived CDR1 and CDR2 are MDHEN and SYDVKM. General study results and limits: Aged donors had fewer naive CD4+ cells and lower diversity than long-lived donors.

Using a J-beta primer mix together with a sample-barcoded 5' primer, a second PCR was run for roughly 7 to 12 cycles. TCRdb reanalysed the 5' RACE reads using MiXCR and keeps one entry per CDR3 protein. This table holds fewer than 1,000,000 distinct CDR3 sequences, 44% found once. The sample was blood. V is TRBV28 and J is TRBJ1-4; a possible D gene is TRBD1 (5 bases). The clonotype originates from a man in his 60s in good health. The CDR3 region is CASSPTGATNEKLFF. Written as DNA, the CDR3 is TGTGCCAGCAGCCCAACAGGAGCAACTAATGAAAAACTGTTTTTT.